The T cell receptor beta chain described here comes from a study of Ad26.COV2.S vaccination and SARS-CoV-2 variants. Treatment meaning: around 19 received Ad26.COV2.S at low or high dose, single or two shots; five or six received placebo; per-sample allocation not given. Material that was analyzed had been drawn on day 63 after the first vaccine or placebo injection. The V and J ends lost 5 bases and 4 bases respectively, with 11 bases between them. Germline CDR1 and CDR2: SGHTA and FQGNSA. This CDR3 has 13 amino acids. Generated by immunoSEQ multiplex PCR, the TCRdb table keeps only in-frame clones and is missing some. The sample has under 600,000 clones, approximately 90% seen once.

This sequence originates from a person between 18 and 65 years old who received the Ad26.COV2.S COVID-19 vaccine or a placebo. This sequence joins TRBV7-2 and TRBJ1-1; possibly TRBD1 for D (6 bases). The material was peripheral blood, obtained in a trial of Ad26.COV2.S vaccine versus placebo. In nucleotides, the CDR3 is TGTGCCAGCAGCGGACAGTTGAGCACTGAAGCTTTCTTT. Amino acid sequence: CASSGQLSTEAFF.